A selection of T cell receptor beta chains follows, all from one sample in a study of blood T cell repertoires in COVID-19. Sequencing used immunoSEQ multiplex PCR; TCRdb keeps in-frame clones, though not all of them. Of almost 65,000 clones listed, approximately 90% are singletons. Sequenced: PBMCs or T cells enriched from blood (not recorded which). All receptors derive from a woman in her forties who had recovered from COVID-19. CDR3s include the opening cysteine and the closing phenylalanine or tryptophan. The order of the fields is V gene, D gene, clone size, J gene, CDR3 DNA, CDR3 protein. The D gene is left open where the match is weak. The listing skips clone size in some rows; elsewhere it reads once, few, many or a size class.

TRBV14	NA	NA	TRBJ1-3	TGTGCCAGCAGCCACATACAGGTCGACACCATATATTTT	CASSHIQVDTIYF
TRBV6-6	TRBD2	NA	TRBJ2-5	TGTGCCAGCAGTTACGGGGGGGAAGAGACCCAGTACTTC	CASSYGGEETQYF
TRBV3-1/TRBV3-2	NA	NA	TRBJ2-1	TGTGCCAGCAGCGGGTGGACAGATACCTACAATGAGCAGTTCTTC	CASSGWTDTYNEQFF
TRBV19	NA	NA	TRBJ1-5	TGTGCCAGTAGTACAGGCTTCAGGGGCAATCAGCCCCAGCATTTT	CASSTGFRGNQPQHF
TRBV6-5	NA	NA	TRBJ1-2	TGTGCCAGCAGTTACGCAACGACTGCAAGTAGTGGCTACACCTTC	CASSYATTASSGYTF
TRBV27	TRBD1	few	TRBJ1-5	TGTGCCAGCAGTTGGGACAGGGGTGGAAATCAGCCCCAGCATTTT	CASSWDRGGNQPQHF
TRBV5-1	NA	NA	TRBJ1-2	TGCGCCAGCAGCTTTTTTCCGAGCTATGGCTACACCTTC	CASSFFPSYGYTF
TRBV7-2	TRBD2	NA	TRBJ2-1	TGTGCCAGCAGCTTAGTAGCGGGGGGGCTCTATGAGCAGTTCTTC	CASSLVAGGLYEQFF
TRBV7-9	NA	NA	TRBJ2-7	TGTGCCAGCGGCTCAGGTTCCTACGAGCAGTACTTC	CASGSGSYEQYF
TRBV7-9	NA	NA	TRBJ2-7	TGTGCCAGCAGCCTAGTAGGGGGCGGAGGGGAGCAGTACTTC	CASSLVGGGGEQYF
TRBV9	TRBD1	NA	TRBJ2-3	TGTGCCAGCAGCGTAGCTGGCGGGGGACAGGGTAACACAGATACGCAGTATTTT	CASSVAGGGQGNTDTQYF
TRBV2	NA	NA	TRBJ1-6	TGTGCCAGCAGACAAATTCAAACAGGGAGAAATTCACCCCTCCACTTT	CASRQIQTGRNSPLHF
TRBV9	NA	NA	TRBJ2-3	TGTGCCAGCAGCGTCCTTCCCCAGGCGGATACGCAGTATTTT	CASSVLPQADTQYF
TRBV5-1	NA	NA	TRBJ2-3	TGCGCCAGCAGCTTGGGACTCTCCCTCGCCACAGATACGCAGTATTTT	CASSLGLSLATDTQYF
TRBV3-1/TRBV3-2	NA	few	TRBJ1-1	TGTGCCAGCAGCCTGGGGGCCCAGGGCTGGACTGAAGCTTTCTTT	CASSLGAQGWTEAFF
TRBV20-1	NA	once	TRBJ2-1	TGCAGTGCTAGTCCCGCCCTTACCAGCTCCTACAATGAGCAGTTCTTC	CSASPALTSSYNEQFF
TRBV3-1/TRBV3-2	TRBD1	once	TRBJ2-1	TGTGCCAGCAGCCAAGACGGGACAGGTGCCTACAATGAGCAGTTCTTC	CASSQDGTGAYNEQFF
TRBV19	NA	NA	TRBJ1-1	TGTGCCAGCAGGCCCGAGAACACTGAAGCTTTCTTT	CASRPENTEAFF
TRBV19	NA	NA	TRBJ1-2	TGTGCCAGTAGTACCTCAGGGCGGGGGTTCGACTATGGCTACACCTTC	CASSTSGRGFDYGYTF
TRBV27	NA	NA	TRBJ1-3	TGTGCCAGCAGTTTACGGGGCTCTGGAAACACCATATATTTT	CASSLRGSGNTIYF